Shown below are 31 T cell receptor beta chains from a single sample sequenced in a study of CD4 T cells in relation to SARS-CoV-2 and coronaviruses. Assay: immunoSEQ multiplex PCR; the TCRdb copy retains only in-frame clones and omits some. The sample has roughly 25,000 clones, roughly 82% seen once; the top ten hold 10%. CD4+ T cells from unexposed donors were obtained before the COVID-19 pandemic (2011-2018). The cells were cultured for less than twelve days before CD4+ T cells were isolated. These receptors have no known antigen. The sequencing input was CD4+ T cells from PBMCs, cultured in vitro. These receptor sequences come from a human donor in good health.

V gene TRBV24-1 combines with J gene TRBJ1-5; D gene unclear. The CDR3 contains 13 residues. V lost 5 bases, J lost 2 bases, and 6 bases lay in between. From germline, CDR1 is KGHDR and CDR2 SFDVKD. The CDR3 coding sequence is TGTGCCACCAGTGCAAGCGGCAATCAGCCCCAGCATTTT. The encoded protein is CATSASGNQPQHF.

The chain carries TRBV13 and TRBJ2-7; no clear D. Trimming took off 4 bases at V and 2 bases at J, with 15 bases between the two ends. CDR1 is PRHDT, CDR2 FYEKMQ, per germline (reference sequence). CDR3 length: 15 residues. The CDR3 sequence is CASSSQESVPYEQYF. CDR3 DNA sequence: TGTGCCAGCAGCTCACAAGAGAGTGTCCCCTACGAGCAGTACTTC.

The J gene is TRBJ2-3, the V gene TRBV3-1 (or the pseudogene TRBV3-2); D is perhaps TRBD2 (5 bases). This CDR3 is 17 amino acids long. Germline V gene data show CDR1 as LGHDT and CDR2 as YNNKEL (reference sequence). V was clipped by 0 bases and J by 4 bases, with 17 bases between them. Here the CDR3 DNA reads TGTGCCAGCAGCCAAGATGTCGACTACCCCTCATCAGATACGCAGTATTTT. This encodes CASSQDVDYPSSDTQYF.

The chain carries TRBV24-1 and TRBJ1-2; D uncertain. V gave up 0 bases and J gave up 3 bases, with 10 bases separating them. The CDR3 contains 15 residues. The V gene's germline CDR1 is KGHDR and CDR2 SFDVKD. The DNA of the CDR3 is TGTGCCACCAGTGATTTGCGCCCCAGCTACTATGGCTACACCTTC. Translating it yields CATSDLRPSYYGYTF.

V usage is TRBV7-9 and J usage is TRBJ2-3; possibly TRBD2 for D (6 bases). The germline V and J ends were trimmed by 8 bases and 1 base, with 13 bases remaining between them. CDR3 size: 14 residues. Germline lookup yields CDR1 SEHNR and CDR2 FQNEAQ (reference sequence). DNA of the CDR3: TGTGCCAGCGGCCGGGGGAGCGGCACAGATACGCAGTATTTT. Translation: CASGRGSGTDTQYF.

This clone was counted a single time. V and J are TRBV2 and TRBJ1-2, with D unclear. This CDR3 region has 14 residues. Germline V gives CDR1 SNHLY, CDR2 FYNNEI. V was trimmed by 0 bases and J by 0 bases, leaving 5 bases between them. CDR3 DNA sequence: TGTGCCAGCAGTGAAGCCCCAGCTAACTATGGCTACACCTTC. Protein: CASSEAPANYGYTF.

The chain couples TRBV2 to TRBJ2-7, with 8 bases that match TRBD1. CDR3 length equals 15 residues. J gave up 2 bases and V 6 bases, and 9 bases lay outside the gene matches. CDR1 is SNHLY, CDR2 FYNNEI, per germline. CDR3 in amino acids: CASSTPGQEPYEQYF. CDR3 nucleotides: TGTGCCAGCAGCACCCCGGGACAGGAGCCCTACGAGCAGTACTTC.

V gene TRBV12-5 combines with J gene TRBJ2-5; D is undetermined. Germline V lookup: CDR1 LGHNT, CDR2 FRNRAP. This CDR3 has 13 residues. Trimming took off 2 bases at V and 2 bases at J, with 6 bases between the two ends. The CDR3 reads CASGLLLQETQYF. Here the CDR3 DNA reads TGTGCTAGTGGTTTGCTCCTTCAAGAGACCCAGTACTTC.

The J gene is TRBJ1-6, the V gene TRBV27, with a weak D call TRBD1 (6 bases). CDR3 length: 16 residues. Germline CDR1 MNHEY, CDR2 SMNVEV (reference sequence). Trimming removed 4 bases from V and 7 bases from J, with 17 bases in between. The CDR3 sequence is CASSSLQGFWNSPLHF. The CDR3 bases are TGTGCCAGCAGTTCCCTACAGGGCTTCTGGAATTCACCCCTCCACTTT.

V and J are TRBV6-5 and TRBJ1-5, with D possibly TRBD1 on 5 matching bases. This CDR3 comprises 14 residues. The ends were cut back, 4 bases at V and 5 bases at J, with 12 bases in the middle. Germline V gives CDR1 MNHEY, CDR2 SVGAGI. CDR3 in DNA: TGTGCCAGCAGTTGGGGTACAGGTGATCAGCCCCAGCATTTT. This sequence encodes CASSWGTGDQPQHF.

CDR3 amino acids: CASSPIMGGNQPQHF. CDR3 sequence (DNA): TGTGCCAGCAGTCCGATTATGGGTGGAAATCAGCCCCAGCATTTT. The chain recombines TRBV28 with TRBJ1-5; no definite D call. Germline-derived CDR1 and CDR2 are MDHEN and SYDVKM. V dropped 5 bases and J dropped 4 bases, with 15 bases sitting between them. The CDR3 runs to 15 residues.

This clone was seen a single time. The J gene is TRBJ2-7, the V gene TRBV11-3; 10 bases fit TRBD2. CDR3 length: 15 amino acids. Trimming cost V 6 bases and J 3 bases; bases outside gene matches: 8. Germline CDR1 and CDR2: SGHNT and YENEEA. This CDR3 is CASRPSGSVRYEQYF. The CDR3 DNA reads as TGTGCCAGCAGGCCTAGCGGGAGTGTCCGCTACGAGCAGTACTTC.

The chain carries TRBV5-1 and TRBJ1-1; D unclear. Trimming removed 3 bases from V and 0 bases from J, with 9 bases in between. The germline gives CDR1 SGHRS, CDR2 YFSETQ. The CDR3 is 14 amino acids. The chain's CDR3 is CASSSLLVNTEAFF. In DNA, the CDR3 is TGCGCCAGCAGCTCCCTTTTGGTGAACACTGAAGCTTTCTTT.

V usage is TRBV7-8 and J usage is TRBJ2-3, with D perhaps matching TRBD2 (5 bases). Looked up from germline, CDR1 is SGHVS and CDR2 is FQNEAQ. Trimming removed 3 bases at V and 5 bases at J, with 15 bases between. CDR3 length: 15 residues. The CDR3 DNA sequence: TGTGCCAGCAGCTTTGTGGGAGACCAAGGAGATACGCAGTATTTT. As protein: CASSFVGDQGDTQYF.

This chain joins TRBV7-8 and TRBJ2-2; 12 bases are shared with TRBD2. The CDR3 contains 17 residues. CDR1 is SGHVS and CDR2 is FQNEAQ in the germline V gene. J gave up 2 bases and V 2 bases, and 3 bases lay outside the gene matches. The CDR3 protein is CASSLRGLAGNTGELFF. The CDR3 coding sequence is TGTGCCAGCAGCTTAAGGGGACTAGCGGGTAACACCGGGGAGCTGTTTTTT.

The rearrangement links TRBV5-6 to TRBJ1-5, with D possibly matching TRBD1 (6 bases). Trimming removed 3 bases from V and 5 bases from J, with 12 bases in between. CDR1 is SGHDT, CDR2 YYEEEE, per germline. This CDR3 region has 14 residues. This chain's CDR3 is CASSYGQFDQPQHF. CDR3 bases: TGTGCCAGCAGCTATGGACAGTTCGATCAGCCCCAGCATTTT.

This chain uses TRBV12-3 or TRBV12-4 with TRBJ2-7; the D gene could be TRBD1 or TRBD2 (5 bases each). Deletions cut 2 bases from V and 7 bases from J, with 9 bases between. This CDR3 comprises 12 residues. DNA of the CDR3: TGTGCCAGCAGTTTAAGGTGGGGGGAGCAGTACTTC. It encodes CASSLRWGEQYF.

The V gene is TRBV18, the J gene TRBJ2-3, with no clear D. The ends were cut back, 1 base at V and 9 bases at J, with 5 bases in the middle. The CDR3 sequence is 11 residues long. Germline V lookup: CDR1 KGHSH, CDR2 LQKENI. The CDR3 sequence is CASSPQETQYF. CDR3 coding DNA: TGTGCCAGCTCACCACAAGAAACGCAGTATTTT.

The chain links TRBV6-5 to TRBJ1-6; D gene ambiguous. The germline V gene encodes CDR1 MNHEY and CDR2 SVGAGI. The V and J ends lost 9 bases and 14 bases respectively, with 23 bases between them. CDR3 length: 14 amino acids. This CDR3 is CASSLGVVFSALHF. The CDR3 bases are TGTGCCAGTAGCCTTGGGGTGGTTTTTTCGGCCCTCCACTTT.

This clone came up a few times. The rearrangement uses TRBV5-6 and TRBJ1-3; a possible D gene is TRBD1 (5 bases). With 3 bases removed from V and 2 bases from J, the gap between germline ends came to 15 bases. The CDR3 covers 16 residues. Germline V gene lookup returns CDR1 SGHDT and CDR2 YYEEEE. CDR3 amino acids: CASSSLQGDAGNTIYF. CDR3 bases: TGTGCCAGCAGCTCGCTCCAGGGCGATGCTGGAAACACCATATATTTT.

The chain is built from TRBV10-3 and TRBJ2-5; D could derive from TRBD1 or TRBD2 (5 bases each). The V end was cut by 3 bases, the J end by 2 bases, with 22 bases between. Germline V gives CDR1 ENHRY, CDR2 SYGVKD. CDR3 size: 18 residues. CDR3 in amino acids: CAISDPRVRLTGQETQYF. CDR3 in DNA: TGTGCCATCAGTGATCCCAGGGTGCGATTAACGGGGCAAGAGACCCAGTACTTC.

The chain uses TRBV4-3 and TRBJ1-2; D is unresolved. Trimming took off 0 bases at V and 4 bases at J, with 9 bases between the two ends. Germline CDR1 and CDR2: LGHNA and YSLEER. The CDR3 spans 14 residues. The CDR3 DNA follows: TGCGCCAGCAGCCAAGAGGACGGAACCTATGGCTACACCTTC. It is translated as CASSQEDGTYGYTF.

The chain couples TRBV6-5 to TRBJ2-1; D is perhaps TRBD1 (5 bases). Germline V gene data show CDR1 as MNHEY and CDR2 as SVGAGI. Trimming removed 4 bases at V and 3 bases at J, with 10 bases between. This CDR3 has 14 residues. CDR3 in DNA: TGTGCCAGCAGTTCCTGGGGCAGCTACAATGAGCAGTTCTTC. It yields the protein CASSSWGSYNEQFF.

CDR3 coding DNA: TGTGCCAGCAGCGTTGGGCTATGGGATTCACCCCTCCACTTT. Amino acid sequence: CASSVGLWDSPLHF. The gene calls are TRBV9 and TRBJ1-6, with D hard to call. Trimming removed 2 bases at V and 8 bases at J, with 11 bases between. This CDR3 comprises 14 residues. The germline V gene encodes CDR1 SGDLS and CDR2 YYNGEE.

This rearrangement joins TRBV7-3 to TRBJ1-2; D remains unclear. Trimming left V 5 bases short and J 2 bases short, with 21 bases between. The germline CDR1 and CDR2 sequences are SGHTA and FQGTGA. This CDR3 spans 17 amino acids. Here the CDR3 reads CASSPEGTRTGNYGYTF. The CDR3 nucleotides are TGTGCCAGCAGCCCCGAGGGAACGAGGACGGGGAACTATGGCTACACCTTC.

V is TRBV4-3 and J is TRBJ2-3, with D perhaps matching TRBD2 (5 bases). V gave up 0 bases and J gave up 7 bases, with 14 bases separating them. The CDR3 loop spans 15 amino acids. The germline V gene encodes CDR1 LGHNA and CDR2 YSLEER. The CDR3 region is CASSQDLLEGYTQYF. The CDR3, as DNA: TGCGCCAGCAGCCAAGATCTACTAGAGGGTTATACGCAGTATTTT.

The rearrangement links TRBV27 to TRBJ1-1, with 7 bases that match TRBD1. Germline loops: CDR1 MNHEY, CDR2 SMNVEV (reference sequence). The V segment lost 3 bases and the J segment 1 base; nucleotides outside the gene matches: 5. There are 15 residues in the CDR3. The CDR3 DNA is TGTGCCAGCAGTTTGACGGGACAGACGAACACTGAAGCTTTCTTT. Its protein product is CASSLTGQTNTEAFF.

The chain combines TRBV30 with TRBJ1-5; the D is unclear. Trimming shortened V by 7 bases and J by 0 bases, and 7 bases separated the two germline ends. Germline V gives CDR1 GTSNPN, CDR2 SVGIG (reference sequence). The CDR3 sequence is 12 residues long. In DNA form, the CDR3 reads TGTGCCTCAAAGCATAGCAATCAGCCCCAGCATTTT. Protein: CASKHSNQPQHF.

The rearrangement uses TRBV7-9 and TRBJ2-6, with TRBD1 as a possible D gene (6 bases). V was clipped by 0 bases and J by 3 bases, with 15 bases between them. Germline CDR1 is SEHNR and CDR2 is FQNEAQ (reference sequence). The CDR3 length is 18 residues. Here the CDR3 DNA reads TGTGCCAGCAGCTTAGCACTTTACAGGGCTGGTGGGGCCAACGTCCTGACTTTC. Amino acids: CASSLALYRAGGANVLTF. Full variable domain (outside the CDR3, taken from reference TRBV7-9 and TRBJ2-6): DTGVSQNPRHKITKRGQNVTFRCDPISEHNRLYWYRQTLGQGPEFLTYFQNEAQLEKSRLLSDRFSAERPKGSFSTLEIQRTEQGDSAMYLCASSLALYRAGGANVLTFGAGSRLTVL.

The chain employs TRBV9 and TRBJ1-1; no definite D call. V lost 0 bases, J lost 6 bases, and 12 bases lay in between. Germline assignment: CDR1 SGDLS and CDR2 YYNGEE. The CDR3 totals 14 residues. The CDR3 nucleotides read TGTGCCAGCAGCGTAGATGGTTATAGCGCTGAAGCTTTCTTT. Its translation: CASSVDGYSAEAFF.

The J gene is TRBJ1-2, the V gene TRBV5-1, with D unclear. CDR3 length: 14 amino acids. CDR1 and CDR2 from the germline V gene are SGHRS and YFSETQ. Trimming removed 4 bases at V and 4 bases at J, with 14 bases between. The CDR3 is CASSLNPGRYGYTF. The DNA of the CDR3 is TGCGCCAGCAGCCTTAACCCCGGACGCTATGGCTACACCTTC.